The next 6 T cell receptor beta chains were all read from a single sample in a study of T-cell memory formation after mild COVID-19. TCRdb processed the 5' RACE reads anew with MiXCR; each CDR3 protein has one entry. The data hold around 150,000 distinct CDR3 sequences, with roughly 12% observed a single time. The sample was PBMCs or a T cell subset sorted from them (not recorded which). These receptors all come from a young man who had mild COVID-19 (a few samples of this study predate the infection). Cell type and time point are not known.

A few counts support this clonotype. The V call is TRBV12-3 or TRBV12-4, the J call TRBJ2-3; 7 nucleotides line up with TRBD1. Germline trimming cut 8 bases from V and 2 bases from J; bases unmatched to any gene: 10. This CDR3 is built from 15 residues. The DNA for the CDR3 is TGTGCCAGCTCGACACAGGGGACCCTCACAGATACGCAGTATTTT. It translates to CASSTQGTLTDTQYF.

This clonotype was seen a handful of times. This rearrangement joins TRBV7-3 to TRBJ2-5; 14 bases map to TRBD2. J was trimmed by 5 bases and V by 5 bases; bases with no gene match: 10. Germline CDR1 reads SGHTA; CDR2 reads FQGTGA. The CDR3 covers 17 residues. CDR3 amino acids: CASSPGLAGGFGETQYF. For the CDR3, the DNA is TGTGCCAGCAGCCCCGGACTAGCGGGGGGATTCGGGGAGACCCAGTACTTC.

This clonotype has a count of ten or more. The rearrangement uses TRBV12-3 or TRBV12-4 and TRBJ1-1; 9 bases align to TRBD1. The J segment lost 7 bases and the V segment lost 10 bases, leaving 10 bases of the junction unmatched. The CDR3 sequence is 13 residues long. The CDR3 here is CATSNRGQVEAFF. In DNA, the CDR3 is TGTGCCACCTCGAACAGGGGGCAGGTTGAAGCTTTCTTT.

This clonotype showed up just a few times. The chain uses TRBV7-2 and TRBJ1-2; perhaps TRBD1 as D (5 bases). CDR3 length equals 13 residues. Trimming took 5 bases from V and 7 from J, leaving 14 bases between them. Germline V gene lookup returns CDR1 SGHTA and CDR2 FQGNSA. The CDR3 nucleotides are TGTGCCAGCAGCCCCAGGGAGGGGAGTGGCTACACCTTC. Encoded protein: CASSPREGSGYTF.

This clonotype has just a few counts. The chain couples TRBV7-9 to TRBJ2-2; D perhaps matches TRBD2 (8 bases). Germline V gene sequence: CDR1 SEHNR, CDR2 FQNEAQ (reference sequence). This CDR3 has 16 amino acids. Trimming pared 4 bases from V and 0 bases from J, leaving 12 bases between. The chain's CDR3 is CASSSGGLANTGELFF. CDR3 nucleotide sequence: TGTGCCAGCAGCTCAGGGGGACTAGCGAACACCGGGGAGCTGTTTTTT.

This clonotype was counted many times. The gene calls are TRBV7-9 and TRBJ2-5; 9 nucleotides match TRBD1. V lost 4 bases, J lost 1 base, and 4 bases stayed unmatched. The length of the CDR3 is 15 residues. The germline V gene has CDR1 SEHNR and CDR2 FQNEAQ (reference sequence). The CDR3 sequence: CASSSGTGSQETQYF. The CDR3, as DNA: TGTGCCAGCAGCTCGGGGACAGGGTCCCAAGAGACCCAGTACTTC. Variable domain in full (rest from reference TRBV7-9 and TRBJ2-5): DTGVSQNPRHKITKRGQNVTFRCDPISEHNRLYWYRQTLGQGPEFLTYFQNEAQLEKSRLLSDRFSAERPKGSFSTLEIQRTEQGDSAMYLCASSSGTGSQETQYFGPGTRLLVL.